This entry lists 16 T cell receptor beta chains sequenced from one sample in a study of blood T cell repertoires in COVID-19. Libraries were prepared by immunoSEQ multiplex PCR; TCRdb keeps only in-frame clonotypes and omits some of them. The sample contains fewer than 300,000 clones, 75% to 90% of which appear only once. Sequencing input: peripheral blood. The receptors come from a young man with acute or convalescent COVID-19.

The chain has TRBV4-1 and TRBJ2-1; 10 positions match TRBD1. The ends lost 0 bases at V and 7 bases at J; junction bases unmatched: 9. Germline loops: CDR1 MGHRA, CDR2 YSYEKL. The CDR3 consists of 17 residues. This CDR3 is CASSQEWGQGPWNEQFF. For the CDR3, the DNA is TGCGCCAGCAGCCAAGAGTGGGGACAGGGGCCTTGGAATGAGCAGTTCTTC.

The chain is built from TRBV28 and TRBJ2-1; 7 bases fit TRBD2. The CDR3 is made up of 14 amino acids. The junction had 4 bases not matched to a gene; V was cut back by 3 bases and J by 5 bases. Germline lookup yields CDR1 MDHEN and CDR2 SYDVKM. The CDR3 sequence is CASSLASGHNEQFF. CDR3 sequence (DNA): TGTGCCAGCAGTTTGGCTAGCGGACACAATGAGCAGTTCTTC.

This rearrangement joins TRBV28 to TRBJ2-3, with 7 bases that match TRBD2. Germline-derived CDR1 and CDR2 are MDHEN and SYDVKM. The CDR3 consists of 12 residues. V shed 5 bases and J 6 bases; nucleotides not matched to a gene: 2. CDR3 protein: CASSGGVDTQYF. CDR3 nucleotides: TGTGCCAGCAGTGGGGGGGTGGATACGCAGTATTTT.

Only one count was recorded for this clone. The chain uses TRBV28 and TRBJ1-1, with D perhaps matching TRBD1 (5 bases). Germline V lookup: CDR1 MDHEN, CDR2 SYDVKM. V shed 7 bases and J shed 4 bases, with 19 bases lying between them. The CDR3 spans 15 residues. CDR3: CASIRTPTAGTEAFF. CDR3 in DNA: TGTGCCAGCATCCGGACACCTACCGCCGGCACTGAAGCTTTCTTT.

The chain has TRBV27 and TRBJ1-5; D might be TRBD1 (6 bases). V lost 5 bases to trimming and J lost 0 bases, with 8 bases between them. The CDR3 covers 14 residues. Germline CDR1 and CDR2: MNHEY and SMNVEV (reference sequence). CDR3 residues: CASSRQDSNQPQHF. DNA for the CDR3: TGTGCCAGCAGTCGACAGGATAGCAATCAGCCCCAGCATTTT.

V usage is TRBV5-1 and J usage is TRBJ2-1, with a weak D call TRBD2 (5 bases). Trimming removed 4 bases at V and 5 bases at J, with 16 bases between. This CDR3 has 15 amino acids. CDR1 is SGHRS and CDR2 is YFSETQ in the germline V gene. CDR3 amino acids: CASSPTTDLNNEQFF. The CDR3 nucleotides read TGCGCCAGCAGCCCCACGACGGACTTAAACAATGAGCAGTTCTTC.

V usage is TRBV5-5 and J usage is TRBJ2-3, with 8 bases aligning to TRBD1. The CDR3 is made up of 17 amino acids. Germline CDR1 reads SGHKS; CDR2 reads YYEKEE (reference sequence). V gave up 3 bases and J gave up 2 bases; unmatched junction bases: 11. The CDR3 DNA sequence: TGTGCCAGCAGCTGGAGTCAATCAGGGGGCTACACAGATACGCAGTATTTT. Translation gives CASSWSQSGGYTDTQYF.

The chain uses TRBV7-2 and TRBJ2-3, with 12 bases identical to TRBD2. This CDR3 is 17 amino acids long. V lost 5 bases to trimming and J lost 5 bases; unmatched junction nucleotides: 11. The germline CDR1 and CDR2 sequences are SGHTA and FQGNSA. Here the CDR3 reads CASSLLTSGRRGDTQYF. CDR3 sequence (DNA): TGTGCCAGCAGCCTTCTGACTAGCGGGAGAAGGGGAGATACGCAGTATTTT.

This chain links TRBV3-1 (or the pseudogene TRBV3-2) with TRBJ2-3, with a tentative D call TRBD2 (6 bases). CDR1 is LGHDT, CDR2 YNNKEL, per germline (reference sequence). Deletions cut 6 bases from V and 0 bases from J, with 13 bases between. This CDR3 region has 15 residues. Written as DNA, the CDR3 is TGTGCCAGCAGTCTTAGCGGATATAGCACAGATACGCAGTATTTT. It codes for CASSLSGYSTDTQYF.

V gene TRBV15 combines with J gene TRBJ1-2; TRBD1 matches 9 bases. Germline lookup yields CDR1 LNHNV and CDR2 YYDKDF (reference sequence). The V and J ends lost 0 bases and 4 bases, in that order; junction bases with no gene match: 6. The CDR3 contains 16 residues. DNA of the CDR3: TGTGCCACCAGCAGAGATACCGGGACAGGGCTCTATGGCTACACCTTC. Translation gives CATSRDTGTGLYGYTF. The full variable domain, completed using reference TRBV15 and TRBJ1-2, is DAMVIQNPRYQVTQFGKPVTLSCSQTLNHNVMYWYQQKSSQAPKLLFHYYDKDFNNEADTPDNFQSRRPNTSFCFLDIRSPGLGDTAMYLCATSRDTGTGLYGYTFGSGTRLTVV.

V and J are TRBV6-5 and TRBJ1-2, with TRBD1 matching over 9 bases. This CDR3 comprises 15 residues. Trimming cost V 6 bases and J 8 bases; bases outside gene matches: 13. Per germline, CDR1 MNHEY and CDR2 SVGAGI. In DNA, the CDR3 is TGTGCCAGCAGCAGGGACAGGGTGGGAGCGGAAGGCTACACCTTC. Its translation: CASSRDRVGAEGYTF.

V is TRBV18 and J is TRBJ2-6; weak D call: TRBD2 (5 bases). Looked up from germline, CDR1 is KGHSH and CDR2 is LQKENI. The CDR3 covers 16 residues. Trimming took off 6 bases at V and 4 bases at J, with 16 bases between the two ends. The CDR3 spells CASSVDPSGGANVLTF. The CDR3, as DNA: TGTGCCAGCTCTGTGGACCCCTCGGGGGGGGCCAACGTCCTGACTTTC.

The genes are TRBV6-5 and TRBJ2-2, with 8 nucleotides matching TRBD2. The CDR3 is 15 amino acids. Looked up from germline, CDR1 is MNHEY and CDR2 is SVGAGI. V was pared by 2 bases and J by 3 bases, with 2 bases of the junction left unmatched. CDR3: CASSYGGLDTGELFF. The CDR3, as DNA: TGTGCCAGCAGTTACGGGGGACTAGACACCGGGGAGCTGTTTTTT.

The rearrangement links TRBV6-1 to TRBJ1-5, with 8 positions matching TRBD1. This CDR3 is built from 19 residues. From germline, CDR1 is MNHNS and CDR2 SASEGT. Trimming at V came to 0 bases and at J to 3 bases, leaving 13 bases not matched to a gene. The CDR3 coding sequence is TGTGCCAGCAGTGAAGCGGGGACAGGTCGAAATAGGCACAATCAGCCCCAGCATTTT. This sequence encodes CASSEAGTGRNRHNQPQHF.

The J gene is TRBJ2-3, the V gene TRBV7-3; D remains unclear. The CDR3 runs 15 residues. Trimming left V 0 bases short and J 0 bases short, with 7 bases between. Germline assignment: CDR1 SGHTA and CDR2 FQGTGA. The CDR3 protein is CASSLTVTSTDTQYF. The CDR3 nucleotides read TGTGCCAGCAGCTTAACTGTAACTAGCACAGATACGCAGTATTTT.

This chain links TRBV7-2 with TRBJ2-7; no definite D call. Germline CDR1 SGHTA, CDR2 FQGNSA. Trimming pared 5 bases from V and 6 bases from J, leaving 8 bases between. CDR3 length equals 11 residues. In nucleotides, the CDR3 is TGTGCCAGCAGCGCCTCGGGCGAGCAGTACTTC. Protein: CASSASGEQYF.